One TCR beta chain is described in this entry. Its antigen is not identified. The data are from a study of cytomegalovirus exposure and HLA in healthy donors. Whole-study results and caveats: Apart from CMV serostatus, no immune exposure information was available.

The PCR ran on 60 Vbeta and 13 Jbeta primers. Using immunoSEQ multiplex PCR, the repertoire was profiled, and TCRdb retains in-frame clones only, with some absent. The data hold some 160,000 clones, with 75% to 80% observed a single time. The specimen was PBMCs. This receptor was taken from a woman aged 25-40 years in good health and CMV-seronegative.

CDR3 bases: TGTGCCATCAGTGTTGGAGGCACTGAAGCTTTCTTT. Its translation is CAISVGGTEAFF. The rearrangement joins TRBV10-3 to TRBJ1-1; D is unresolved. The CDR3 consists of 12 residues. Per germline, CDR1 ENHRY and CDR2 SYGVKD. With 4 bases removed from V and 4 bases from J, the gap between germline ends came to 7 bases.